The 19 T cell receptor beta chains given below trace back to one sample, sequenced in a study of spatial heterogeneity in lung cancer. The time point was: sample taken at primary tumor resection. Via MiXCR, TCRdb re-called the 5' RACE reads, giving one row per CDR3 protein. Among 60,000 to 75,000 distinct CDR3 sequences listed, about 6.3% were seen once. Material: PBMCs, obtained at surgery. All receptors come from a female donor with early-stage non-small cell lung cancer.

Details on this clonotype: No DNA is shown, since the ends of the CDR3 on it are uncertain; the CDR3 is the one TCRdb lists. J is TRBJ1-1 and V is TRBV11-3; TRBD1, as called in the table, went unchecked against the DNA. With termini counted, the CDR3 has 18 amino acids. CDR1 and CDR2 (germline): SGHNT, YENEEA. Here the CDR3 reads CASSLGSPFGEGNTEAFF.

The CDR3 reads CASSLGNTYNSPLHF. The CDR3 DNA sequence: TGTGCCAGCAGCTTGGGAAATACCTATAATTCACCCCTCCACTTT. The chain combines TRBV5-4 with TRBJ1-6; D remains unclear. Per germline, CDR1 SGHNT and CDR2 YYREEE (reference sequence). The CDR3 runs 15 residues. V was shortened by 0 bases and J by 2 bases, with 6 bases between the two germline ends.

This sequence joins TRBV6-5 and TRBJ2-3; 11 nucleotides agree with TRBD2. The V gene's germline CDR1 is MNHEY and CDR2 SVGAGI. V trimming: 4 bases; J trimming: 6 bases; junction bases outside the gene matches: 6. The CDR3 has 15 amino acids. CDR3 in amino acids: CASSLLAGEGDTQYF. In DNA, the CDR3 is TGTGCCAGCAGTTTACTAGCGGGAGAAGGGGATACGCAGTATTTT.

This clonotype was recorded at least ten times. The rearrangement joins TRBV7-3 to TRBJ2-2; D is unclear. The CDR3 has 13 amino acids. Germline V gene data show CDR1 as SGHTA and CDR2 as FQGTGA. V lost 5 bases, J lost 4 bases, and 8 bases lay in between. The CDR3 nucleotides read TGTGCCAGCAGCCCCCGCTCCACCGGGGAGCTGTTTTTT. The encoded protein is CASSPRSTGELFF.

This clonotype appeared many times. The chain joins TRBV20-1 to TRBJ2-5, with TRBD1 matching over 8 bases. This CDR3 is built from 13 residues. Trimming removed 4 bases from V and 7 bases from J; junction bases left unmatched: 8. CDR1 is DFQATT and CDR2 is SNEGSKA in the germline V gene (reference sequence). The CDR3 loop is CSATGQGSRTQYF. As DNA, the CDR3 is TGCAGTGCTACCGGACAGGGATCAAGGACCCAGTACTTC.

This clonotype was detected ten times or more. This chain joins TRBV7-9 and TRBJ2-3, with a weak D call TRBD1 (6 bases). Germline V gene sequence: CDR1 SEHNR, CDR2 FQNEAQ (reference sequence). V was clipped by 3 bases and J by 1 base, with 11 bases between them. The CDR3 totals 15 residues. The CDR3 region has the DNA TGTGCCAGCAGCTTCTCGGACAGCCGCACAGATACGCAGTATTTT. Residues: CASSFSDSRTDTQYF.

This clonotype was seen more than once but under ten times. The CDR3 DNA reads TGCAGTGCTGTAAACAGGGGGCTAAATTCACCCCTCCACTTT. Amino acid sequence: CSAVNRGLNSPLHF. The chain combines TRBV20-1 with TRBJ1-6, with 9 bases aligning to TRBD1. The CDR3 runs 14 residues. The ends lost 5 bases at V and 7 bases at J; junction bases unmatched: 6. CDR1 and CDR2 from the germline V gene are DFQATT and SNEGSKA (reference sequence).

The chain employs TRBV5-1 and TRBJ1-2, with 7 bases that match TRBD1. CDR3 size: 14 residues. Per germline, CDR1 SGHRS and CDR2 YFSETQ. J lost 4 bases, V lost 4 bases, and 7 bases had no gene match. The CDR3 DNA reads as TGCGCCAGCAGCACGGAAGGACAGGTCTATGGCTACACCTTC. Residues: CASSTEGQVYGYTF. The full variable domain, completed using reference TRBV5-1 and TRBJ1-2, is KAGVTQTPRYLIKTRGQQVTLSCSPISGHRSVSWYQQTPGQGLQFLFEYFSETQRNKGNFPGRFSGRQFSNSRSEMNVSTLELGDSALYLCASSTEGQVYGYTFGSGTRLTVV.

This chain connects TRBV9 to TRBJ1-1; tentative D call: TRBD1 (5 bases). This CDR3 is 18 amino acids long. Germline lookup yields CDR1 SGDLS and CDR2 YYNGEE. V shed 0 bases and J shed 3 bases, with 21 bases lying between them. The CDR3 nucleotides are TGTGCCAGCAGCGTAGAGGGAGGTGCGGGGCCCCGGGACACTGAAGCTTTCTTT. It encodes CASSVEGGAGPRDTEAFF.

This clonotype was picked up many times. The V call is TRBV18, the J call TRBJ1-6, with 7 bases matching TRBD1. The J segment lost 9 bases and the V segment lost 3 bases, leaving 5 bases of the junction unmatched. The CDR3 extends over 14 amino acids. CDR1 and CDR2 (germline): KGHSH, LQKENI. DNA for the CDR3: TGTGCCAGCTCACCGGGGACAGCGAGTTCACCCCTCCACTTT. It codes for CASSPGTASSPLHF. Full variable domain (missing parts from reference TRBV18 and TRBJ1-6): NAGVMQNPRHLVRRRGQEARLRCSPMKGHSHVYWYRQLPEEGLKFMVYLQKENIIDESGMPKERFSAEFPKEGPSILRIQQVVRGDSAAYFCASSPGTASSPLHFGNGTRLTVT.

This clonotype was picked up many times. This sequence joins TRBV7-8 and TRBJ2-7; 11 bases are shared with TRBD2. The CDR3 totals 15 residues. Trimming cost V 2 bases and J 5 bases; bases outside gene matches: 5. The V gene's germline CDR1 is SGHVS and CDR2 FQNEAQ. The CDR3 coding sequence is TGTGCCAGCAGCTTACAACTAGCGGGAGTTCACGAGCAGTACTTC. Protein product: CASSLQLAGVHEQYF.

This clonotype was detected many times. The CDR3 DNA sequence: TGCAGTGCTAGCGGGGGGGCTGGAGATGAGCAGTTCTTC. It encodes CSASGGAGDEQFF. V usage is TRBV20-1 and J usage is TRBJ2-1, with 8 bases matching TRBD2. The CDR3 covers 13 residues. Trimming removed 3 bases from V and 8 bases from J; junction bases left unmatched: 6. CDR1 is DFQATT, CDR2 SNEGSKA, per germline (reference sequence).

This sequence joins TRBV18 and TRBJ1-5; possible D gene TRBD1, 5 bases. The CDR3 runs 21 residues. The germline gives CDR1 KGHSH, CDR2 LQKENI. The V and J ends lost 3 bases and 1 base respectively, with 28 bases between them. The CDR3 coding sequence is TGTGCCAGCTCACCGTTCACGACCGGGGGTCCAGGCCTGGGGAGCAATCAGCCCCAGCATTTT. Translated: CASSPFTTGGPGLGSNQPQHF.

This chain connects TRBV11-2 to TRBJ2-2; no clear D. The V end was cut by 2 bases, the J end by 2 bases, with 12 bases between. Germline CDR1 reads SGHAT; CDR2 reads FQNNGV. The CDR3 length is 16 residues. CDR3 sequence reads: CASSLQWLANTGELFF. Written as DNA, the CDR3 is TGTGCCAGCAGCTTACAGTGGCTCGCAAACACCGGGGAGCTGTTTTTT.

The chain combines TRBV20-1 with TRBJ2-2; 9 positions agree with TRBD2. CDR1 is DFQATT and CDR2 is SNEGSKA in the germline V gene (reference sequence). Trimming at V came to 3 bases and at J to 5 bases, leaving 1 base not matched to a gene. The CDR3 is made up of 13 amino acids. CDR3: CSARREGTGELFF. In DNA, the CDR3 is TGCAGTGCTAGGCGGGAGGGAACCGGGGAGCTGTTTTTT.

This clonotype was seen many times. The chain employs TRBV28 and TRBJ2-7; D is unresolved. Trimming cost V 8 bases and J 0 bases, with 20 bases left between them. There are 16 residues in the CDR3. Germline CDR1 and CDR2: MDHEN and SYDVKM. The CDR3 DNA reads as TGTGCCAGCCTTAGAGGTTGGCAGACCGCCTCCTACGAGCAGTACTTC. Translated: CASLRGWQTASYEQYF. The variable domain in full, with the rest retrieved from reference TRBV28 and TRBJ2-7, is DVKVTQSSRYLVKRTGEKVFLECVQDMDHENMFWYRQDPGLGLRLIYFSYDVKMKEKGDIPEGYSVSREKKERFSLILESASTNQTSMYLCASLRGWQTASYEQYFGPGTRLTVT.

The chain combines TRBV5-4 with TRBJ2-7; either TRBD1 or TRBD2 may fit D (5 bases each). Trimming cost V 0 bases and J 0 bases, with 10 bases left between them. Germline V lookup: CDR1 SGHNT, CDR2 YYREEE (reference sequence). The CDR3 has 15 amino acids. For the CDR3, the DNA is TGTGCCAGCAGCTTGGCCCCAGGGAGCTCCTACGAGCAGTACTTC. Translating gives CASSLAPGSSYEQYF.

This clonotype is large in the sample. The chain couples TRBV5-6 to TRBJ1-2; 7 nucleotides align to TRBD1. The CDR3 consists of 14 residues. Germline V gene data show CDR1 as SGHDT and CDR2 as YYEEEE. V shed 4 bases and J 5 bases; nucleotides not matched to a gene: 8. The CDR3 sequence: CASSLQTGTYGYTF. The CDR3 DNA is TGTGCCAGCAGCCTCCAGACAGGGACGTATGGCTACACCTTC.

There are many counts of this clonotype. J is TRBJ2-7 and V is TRBV20-1, with 7 bases lining up with TRBD1. The CDR3 is made up of 13 amino acids. Germline values: CDR1 DFQATT, CDR2 SNEGSKA (reference sequence). With V trimmed by 5 bases and J by 1 base, 5 bases remained unmatched. Written as DNA, the CDR3 is TGCAGTGCTGAAAACAGGGGTTCCTACGAGCAGTACTTC. This encodes CSAENRGSYEQYF.